Shown below are 16 T cell receptor beta chains from a single sample sequenced in a study of blood T cell repertoires in COVID-19. Here immunoSEQ multiplex PCR was the method, and the copy in TCRdb shows in-frame clones only, minus some. The data hold approximately 330,000 clones, with about 86% observed a single time. Specimen: PBMCs or T cells enriched from blood (not recorded which). Every receptor here comes from a woman aged 40 to 49 with acute COVID-19.

This clone occurred once. The chain uses TRBV7-3 and TRBJ1-1, with a tentative D call TRBD1 (5 bases). The CDR3 length is 14 residues. V gave up 0 bases and J gave up 4 bases, with 9 bases separating them. CDR1 is SGHTA, CDR2 FQGTGA, per germline. CDR3 in amino acids: CASSLTSGITEAFF. CDR3 DNA sequence: TGTGCCAGCAGCTTAACGTCAGGGATCACTGAAGCTTTCTTT.

This clone is a singleton in its sample. The chain recombines TRBV27 with TRBJ2-7, with 7 nucleotides matching TRBD1. V lost 0 bases to trimming and J lost 3 bases; unmatched junction nucleotides: 5. This CDR3 is 15 amino acids long. CDR1 MNHEY and CDR2 SMNVEV come from the germline V gene (reference sequence). The CDR3 DNA reads TGTGCCAGCAGTTTATCCTACGACAGGGTCTACGAGCAGTACTTC. It translates to CASSLSYDRVYEQYF.

This chain joins TRBV27 and TRBJ1-2; 7 positions agree with TRBD1. The germline CDR1 and CDR2 sequences are MNHEY and SMNVEV (reference sequence). J was trimmed by 6 bases and V by 0 bases; bases with no gene match: 10. This CDR3 has 16 residues. This chain's CDR3 is CASSLSRTGTENGYTF. CDR3 coding DNA: TGTGCCAGCAGTTTATCGAGAACCGGGACAGAGAATGGCTACACCTTC.

V gene TRBV20-1 combines with J gene TRBJ2-5; 11 bases agree with TRBD2. Germline CDR1 and CDR2: DFQATT and SNEGSKA (reference sequence). The trim removed 3 bases at V and 3 bases at J, leaving 15 bases unmatched. The CDR3 runs 18 residues. Written as DNA, the CDR3 is TGCAGTGCTAGTGGGGGGGTACGATTACTAGCGGGAGAAGAGACCCAGTACTTC. Residues: CSASGGVRLLAGEETQYF.

The chain carries TRBV12-5 and TRBJ2-1; 9 nucleotides line up with TRBD1. Germline V lookup: CDR1 LGHNT, CDR2 FRNRAP. This CDR3 region has 17 residues. The trim removed 0 bases at V and 0 bases at J, leaving 3 bases unmatched. This chain's CDR3 is CASGLVRDRDSYNEQFF. The CDR3 DNA sequence: TGTGCTAGTGGTTTGGTACGGGACAGGGACTCCTACAATGAGCAGTTCTTC.

The J gene is TRBJ2-5, the V gene TRBV7-2; D perhaps matches TRBD2 (5 bases). CDR3 size: 14 residues. Trimming shortened V by 2 bases and J by 5 bases, and 12 bases separated the two germline ends. CDR1 SGHTA and CDR2 FQGNSA come from the germline V gene. The CDR3 DNA follows: TGTGCCAGCAGCTTAACTTGGACTGGCGAGACCCAGTACTTC. This sequence encodes CASSLTWTGETQYF.

The V gene is TRBV7-3, the J gene TRBJ2-1; 7 bases line up with TRBD1. Trimming took 5 bases from V and 9 from J; bases not matched to a gene: 10. The length of the CDR3 is 14 residues. Germline lookup yields CDR1 SGHTA and CDR2 FQGTGA. The CDR3 is CASSARQGSSEQFF. The CDR3 bases are TGTGCCAGCAGCGCCCGACAGGGATCGAGTGAGCAGTTCTTC.

The chain links TRBV10-2 to TRBJ1-1; D call uncertain. The CDR3 covers 15 residues. Trimming took off 0 bases at V and 5 bases at J, with 13 bases between the two ends. Looked up from germline, CDR1 is WSHSY and CDR2 is SAAADI. The CDR3 here is CASSESVGGRTEAFF. CDR3 DNA sequence: TGCGCCAGCAGTGAGTCGGTAGGCGGGAGGACTGAAGCTTTCTTT.

The CDR3 region is CASSLQPITGIVDEQYF. CDR3 in DNA: TGTGCCAGCAGCCTACAGCCGATTACAGGGATAGTGGACGAGCAGTACTTC. The chain couples TRBV13 to TRBJ2-7; maybe TRBD1 (6 bases). Trimming removed 5 bases at V and 5 bases at J, with 25 bases between. The CDR3 loop spans 17 amino acids. CDR1 is PRHDT and CDR2 is FYEKMQ in the germline V gene (reference sequence).

The chain uses TRBV7-2 and TRBJ1-1; D is unresolved. Germline V gene lookup returns CDR1 SGHTA and CDR2 FQGNSA. V was clipped by 4 bases and J by 2 bases, with 5 bases between them. The CDR3 sequence is 12 residues long. The CDR3 protein is CASSYLNTEAFF. DNA of the CDR3: TGTGCCAGCAGCTATCTAAACACTGAAGCTTTCTTT.

This clone appeared a single time. The chain couples TRBV7-3 to TRBJ2-7, with a tentative D call TRBD1 (6 bases). Trimming took off 4 bases at V and 6 bases at J, with 19 bases between the two ends. CDR3 length equals 15 residues. Germline CDR1 and CDR2: SGHTA and FQGTGA. The chain's CDR3 is CASSSTGSQGSEQYF. DNA for the CDR3: TGTGCCAGCAGCTCCACCGGGTCACAGGGCTCCGAGCAGTACTTC.

This chain uses TRBV29-1 with TRBJ1-2; TRBD1 agrees at 9 bases. Trimming at V came to 6 bases and at J to 7 bases, leaving 3 bases not matched to a gene. Per the germline V gene, CDR1 is SQVTM and CDR2 is ANQGSEA. There are 11 residues in the CDR3. CDR3 loop: CSVGTGPGYTF. The CDR3 DNA follows: TGCAGCGTGGGGACAGGGCCTGGCTACACCTTC.

The rearrangement links TRBV5-1 to TRBJ1-4, with TRBD1 identical over 7 bases. This CDR3 is 14 amino acids long. The V and J ends lost 1 base and 5 bases, in that order; junction bases with no gene match: 2. Germline CDR1 SGHRS, CDR2 YFSETQ. The CDR3: CASSLTGANEKLFF. The CDR3 bases are TGCGCCAGCAGCTTGACAGGGGCAAATGAAAAACTGTTTTTT.

The genes are TRBV3-1 (or the pseudogene TRBV3-2) and TRBJ2-1, with TRBD1 as a possible D gene (5 bases). Germline CDR1 reads LGHDT; CDR2 reads YNNKEL (reference sequence). Trimming shortened V by 1 base and J by 5 bases, and 12 bases separated the two germline ends. CDR3 length equals 15 residues. CDR3 in amino acids: CASSQGQGTHNEQFF. DNA for the CDR3: TGTGCCAGCAGCCAAGGTCAGGGCACTCACAATGAGCAGTTCTTC.

The chain carries TRBV5-4 and TRBJ2-6; D unresolved. Germline loops: CDR1 SGHNT, CDR2 YYREEE (reference sequence). Between the trimmed V and J ends, which lost 0 bases and 3 bases, there was a span of 7 bases. This CDR3 is built from 15 residues. This CDR3 is CASSLEAYGANVLTF. In nucleotides, the CDR3 is TGTGCCAGCAGCTTGGAAGCGTATGGGGCCAACGTCCTGACTTTC.

The rearrangement joins TRBV10-3 to TRBJ2-3; the match to TRBD2 covers 11 bases. The germline CDR1 and CDR2 sequences are ENHRY and SYGVKD. With V trimmed by 1 base and J by 6 bases, 6 bases remained unmatched. The CDR3 sequence is 16 residues long. The CDR3: CAISEFPSGRMDTQYF. The DNA of the CDR3 is TGTGCCATCAGTGAGTTCCCTAGCGGGAGGATGGATACGCAGTATTTT.